This T cell receptor (beta chain) was profiled in a study of cytomegalovirus exposure and HLA in healthy donors. Background on the study: The Caucasian-associated ancestry cluster held around 76% of 300 to 500 genotyped donors.

The PCR used 60 Vbeta and 13 Jbeta primers. Assay used: immunoSEQ multiplex PCR; TCRdb lists only in-frame clones, some missing. Among 63,000 or so clones listed, more than 60% were seen once. Trimming took off 5 bases at V and 5 bases at J, with 15 bases between the two ends. The germline V gene has CDR1 SGHTA and CDR2 FQGNSA. The CDR3 extends over 14 amino acids. The rearrangement uses TRBV7-2 and TRBJ2-5, with D maybe TRBD2 (5 bases). Specimen: PBMCs. The TCR originated in a woman aged 25 to 39 in good health and CMV-seronegative. Here the CDR3 reads CASSRDPDGETQYF. DNA for the CDR3: TGTGCCAGCAGCCGGGATCCCGACGGGGAGACCCAGTACTTC.